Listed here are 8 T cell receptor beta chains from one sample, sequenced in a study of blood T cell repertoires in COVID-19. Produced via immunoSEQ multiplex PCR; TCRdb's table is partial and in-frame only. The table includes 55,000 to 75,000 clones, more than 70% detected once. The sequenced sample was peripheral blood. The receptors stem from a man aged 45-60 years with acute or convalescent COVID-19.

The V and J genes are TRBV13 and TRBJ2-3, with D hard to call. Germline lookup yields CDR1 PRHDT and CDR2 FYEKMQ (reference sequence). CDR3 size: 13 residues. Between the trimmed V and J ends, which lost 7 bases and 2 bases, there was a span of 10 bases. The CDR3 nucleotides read TGTGCCAGCACCCCAGACTCCACAGATACGCAGTATTTT. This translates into CASTPDSTDTQYF.

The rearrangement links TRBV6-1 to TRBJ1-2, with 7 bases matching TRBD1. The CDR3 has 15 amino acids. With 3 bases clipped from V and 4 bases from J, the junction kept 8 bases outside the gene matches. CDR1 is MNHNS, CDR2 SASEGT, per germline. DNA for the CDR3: TGTGCCAGCAGTGAGGCGACAGGGCGTTCCTATGGCTACACCTTC. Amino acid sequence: CASSEATGRSYGYTF.

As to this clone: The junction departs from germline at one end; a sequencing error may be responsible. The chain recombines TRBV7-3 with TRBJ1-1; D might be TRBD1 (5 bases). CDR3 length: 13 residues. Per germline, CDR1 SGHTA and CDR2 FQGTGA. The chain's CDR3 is CASSLGGNAEAFF. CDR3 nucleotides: TGTGCCAGCAGCTTGGGGGGGAACGCTGAAGCTTTCTTT.

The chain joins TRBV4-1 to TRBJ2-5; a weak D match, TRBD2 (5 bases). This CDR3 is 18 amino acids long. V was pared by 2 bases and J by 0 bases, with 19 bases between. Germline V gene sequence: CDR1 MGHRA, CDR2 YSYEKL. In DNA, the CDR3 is TGCGCCAGCAGCCAATCTATGGGAGCGGTGGCGTACCAAGAGACCCAGTACTTC. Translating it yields CASSQSMGAVAYQETQYF.

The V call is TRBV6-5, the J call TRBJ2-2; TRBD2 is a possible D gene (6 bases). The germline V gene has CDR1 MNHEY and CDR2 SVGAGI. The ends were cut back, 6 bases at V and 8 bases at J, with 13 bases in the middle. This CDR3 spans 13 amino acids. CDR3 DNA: TGTGCCAGCAGGGAGGGCGTCGGGGGGGAGCTGTTTTTT. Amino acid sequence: CASREGVGGELFF.

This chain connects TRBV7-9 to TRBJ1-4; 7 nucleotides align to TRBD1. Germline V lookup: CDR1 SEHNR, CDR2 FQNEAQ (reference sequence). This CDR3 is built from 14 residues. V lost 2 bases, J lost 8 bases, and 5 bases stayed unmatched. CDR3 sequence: CASSLKGAGEKLFF. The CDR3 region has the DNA TGTGCCAGCAGCTTAAAGGGGGCTGGAGAAAAACTGTTTTTT.

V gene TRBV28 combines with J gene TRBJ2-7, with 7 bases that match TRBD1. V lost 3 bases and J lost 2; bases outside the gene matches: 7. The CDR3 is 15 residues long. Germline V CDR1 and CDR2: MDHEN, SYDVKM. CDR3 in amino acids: CASSFPGGRTYEQYF. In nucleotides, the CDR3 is TGTGCCAGCAGTTTCCCAGGGGGACGGACCTACGAGCAGTACTTC.

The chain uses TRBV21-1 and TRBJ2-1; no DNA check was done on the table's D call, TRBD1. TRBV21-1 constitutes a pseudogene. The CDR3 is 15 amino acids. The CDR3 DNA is TGTGCCAGCAAGGGGGACACACGCTCCTACAATGAGCAGTTCTTC. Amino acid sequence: CASKGDTRSYNEQFF.